These T cell receptor beta chains were read from a single sample in a study of T cell repertoires in cytomegalovirus infection. In TCRdb, the reads were re-called with MiXCR into one record per CDR3 protein. The sample holds roughly 78,000 distinct CDR3 sequences; roughly 40% are singletons and the top ten take 90% to 95%. These receptors' targets are unknown. The sample here was CD8+ T cells from cultured PBMCs, taken from culture after CMV antigen stimulation. The source of these receptors is a human donor in good health (CMV status not recorded). Some clones in this sample may be carry-over from other donors' samples. CDR3s include the opening cysteine and the closing phenylalanine or tryptophan. The D gene is left open where the match is weak. Clone size, where shown, is once, few, many, or a class for clones that have expanded.

j_call | clone_size | v_call | d_call | cdr3_nt | cdr3_aa
TRBJ2-7 | NA | TRBV27 | TRBD2 | TGTGCCAGCAGTTTATCGGGCGGGGGCTCCTACGAGCAGTACTTC | CASSLSGGGSYEQYF
TRBJ2-7 | few | TRBV7-9 | TRBD1 | TGTGCCAGCCGAGGGGACACAGGGGAGAGGAATTTCTACGAGCAGTACTTC | CASRGDTGERNFYEQYF
TRBJ2-1 | few | TRBV7-2 | NA | TGTGCCAGCAGCTTAGAACGCCTCCCGTCCATTGAGCAGTTCTTC | CASSLERLPSIEQFF
TRBJ2-1 | NA | TRBV6-6 | TRBD1 | TGTGCCAGCAGTTACTCGTCCCGGGACAGGGGCAATGAGCAGTTCTTC | CASSYSSRDRGNEQFF
TRBJ2-3 | many | TRBV6-5 | TRBD1 | TGTGCCAGCAAGTTATACTCCCTGACAGGGGGCCGCACAGATACGCAGTATTTT | CASKLYSLTGGRTDTQYF
TRBJ1-5 | NA | TRBV19 | NA | TGTGCCAGTAGTATTCGCAGGGGCCCCAATCAGCCCCAGCATTTT | CASSIRRGPNQPQHF
TRBJ2-7 | NA | TRBV7-7 | NA | TGTGCTAGCAGCGACCCGGACAGACCCTACGAGCAGTACTTC | CASSDPDRPYEQYF
TRBJ2-1 | once | TRBV4-3 | NA | TGCGCCAGCAGCCAAGGAAGGACCCTGGGATACAATGAGCAGTTCTTC | CASSQGRTLGYNEQFF
TRBJ2-7 | NA | TRBV6-1 | TRBD2 | TGTGCCAGCAGTCACACTTTAGCGGGATCGCCCTACGAGCAGTACTTC | CASSHTLAGSPYEQYF
TRBJ1-6 | NA | TRBV19 | NA | TGTGCCAGTAGGGGCAGGGTGAATGATCACTATAATTCACCCCTCCACTTT | CASRGRVNDHYNSPLHF
TRBJ1-2 | NA | TRBV27 | NA | TGTGCCAGCAGTCCCCCTCCCGGGACAAGTCCCACTAACTATGGCTACACCTTC | CASSPPPGTSPTNYGYTF
TRBJ2-7 | few | TRBV15 | NA | TGTGCCACCAGCAGAGCCGGGATAAGCTCCTACGAGCAGTACTTC | CATSRAGISSYEQYF
TRBJ1-5 | NA | TRBV5-1 | TRBD1 | TGCGCCAGCAGCTTGGGGACAGGAATCAATCAGCCCCAGCATTTT | CASSLGTGINQPQHF
TRBJ1-1 | NA | TRBV12-5 | NA | TGTGCTAGTGGTTTTACAGATTACACTGAAGCTTTCTTT | CASGFTDYTEAFF
TRBJ1-1 | NA | TRBV23-1 | TRBD1 | TGCGCCAGCCCTACAGGGGACCCAAACACTGAAGCTTTCTTT | CASPTGDPNTEAFF
TRBJ2-1 | few | TRBV7-2 | NA | TGTGCCAGCAGCTTAGCAGTAAACAGGGTTCCTGAGCAGTTCTTC | CASSLAVNRVPEQFF
TRBJ1-5 | NA | TRBV15 | TRBD1 | TGTGCCACCAGCAGAGGACCGGGACAGGGAATTTATAGCAATCAGCCCCAGCATTTT | CATSRGPGQGIYSNQPQHF
TRBJ2-1 | few | TRBV4-3 | NA | TGCGCCAGCAGCCAAGTCGGGCGGGGGCTTGAGAATGAGCAGTTCTTC | CASSQVGRGLENEQFF
TRBJ2-4 | NA | TRBV4-1 | TRBD2 | TGCGCCAGCAGCCAAGCCACGGGGGGGCGGATTAACATTCAGTACTTC | CASSQATGGRINIQYF
TRBJ1-2 | NA | TRBV23-1 | NA | TGCGCCAGCAGTCAAGATCCCAGGGACTATGGCTACACCTTC | CASSQDPRDYGYTF
TRBJ1-2 | few | TRBV12-3/TRBV12-4 | TRBD1 | TGTGCCAGCAGCGAGACTCTCCCGGGGACAGGTCTTAACTATGGCTACACCTTC | CASSETLPGTGLNYGYTF
TRBJ2-1 | NA | TRBV4-3 | NA | TGCGCCAGCAGCCAAGGGTTGATGAGCAATGAGCAGTTCTTC | CASSQGLMSNEQFF
TRBJ2-2 | few | TRBV7-2 | TRBD2 | TGTGCCAGCAGCTCGTGGGAGGGGCATACCGGGGAGCTGTTTTTT | CASSSWEGHTGELFF
TRBJ2-3 | few | TRBV7-8 | NA | TGTGCCAGCAGCTTAGATCGGTTTGTAGCGGACACAGATACGCAGTATTTT | CASSLDRFVADTDTQYF
TRBJ1-2 | NA | TRBV7-9 | NA | TGTGCCAGCAGCTTGGGAGATAACTATGGCTACACCTTC | CASSLGDNYGYTF
TRBJ1-2 | NA | TRBV15 | NA | TGTGCCACCAGTGCGACAGCGGAGGTGGATGGCTACACCTTC | CATSATAEVDGYTF
TRBJ1-1 | NA | TRBV7-9 | NA | TGTGCCAGCAGCTTAACAGGCCAGTTGAACACTGAAGCTTTCTTT | CASSLTGQLNTEAFF
TRBJ2-3 | few | TRBV4-1 | TRBD1 | TGCGCCAGCAGCCAAGATCGACAGGGGAGAGATACGCAGTATTTT | CASSQDRQGRDTQYF
TRBJ1-1 | NA | TRBV7-2 | NA | TGTGCCAGCAGCCCCCCTTTCAGACAGCCGAACACTGAAGCTTTCTTT | CASSPPFRQPNTEAFF
TRBJ1-5 | many | TRBV6-1 | TRBD1 | TGTGCCAGCAGTGAACTTGGACAGGGACCCAATCAGCCCCAGCATTTT | CASSELGQGPNQPQHF
TRBJ2-1 | few | TRBV11-3 | NA | TGTGCCAGCAGCTTAGATACCAGCGCTAACTACAATGAGCAGTTCTTC | CASSLDTSANYNEQFF
TRBJ2-2 | NA | TRBV7-6 | TRBD1 | TGTGCCAGCAGCTTAGCGCATGGACAGGTGGGGACCGGGGAGCTGTTTTTT | CASSLAHGQVGTGELFF
TRBJ2-2 | few | TRBV7-9 | TRBD1 | TGTGCCAGCAGCTCGACGGACAGGGCTCCCGGGGAGCTGTTTTTT | CASSSTDRAPGELFF
TRBJ1-2 | NA | TRBV7-2 | NA | TGTGCCAGCAGCTTGACTCCGGGATCTGCGGTCGGCTACACCTTC | CASSLTPGSAVGYTF
TRBJ2-5 | NA | TRBV6-5 | TRBD1 | TGTGCCAGCACCTCCGGGACAGACCAAGAGACCCAGTACTTC | CASTSGTDQETQYF
TRBJ2-4 | NA | TRBV6-6 | NA | TGTGCCAGCCTGGTCCACGTACTAGCCGAAAACATTCAGTACTTC | CASLVHVLAENIQYF
TRBJ2-5 | NA | TRBV27 | NA | TGTGCCAGCAGTCCCAGATTGACTAGTGCAAGGGAGACCCAGTACTTC | CASSPRLTSARETQYF
TRBJ2-5 | NA | TRBV7-9 | NA | TGTGCCAGCAGCTTATTCGGGGAAAACCAAGAGACCCAGTACTTC | CASSLFGENQETQYF
TRBJ2-1 | NA | TRBV18 | TRBD1 | TGTGCCAGCTCACCCCTCGACAGGGGGCCTGAGCAGTTCTTC | CASSPLDRGPEQFF
TRBJ1-2 | few | TRBV4-1 | TRBD1 | TGCGCCAGCAGGCTGGACCCCAAGGGGGCCTATGGCTACACCTTC | CASRLDPKGAYGYTF
TRBJ1-5 | few | TRBV7-2 | NA | TGTGCCAGCAGCTTTGGTCTTGATCAGCCCCAGCATTTT | CASSFGLDQPQHF
TRBJ1-2 | large | TRBV25-1 | NA | TGTGCCAGCACCCTTGGGGAGGGTCTCGGCTACACCTTC | CASTLGEGLGYTF
TRBJ2-7 | NA | TRBV6-8 | TRBD1 | TGTGCCAGCAGAGGTACACAGGGGGCGTTCAACGAGCAGTACTTC | CASRGTQGAFNEQYF
TRBJ1-1 | few | TRBV4-1 | NA | TGCGCCAGCAGCCAAGAACGGGGCCTCAACACTGAAGCTTTCTTT | CASSQERGLNTEAFF